A single sample is the source of the 18 T cell receptor beta chains below, sequenced in a study of T cell responses to AZD1222 COVID-19 vaccine. Clones were sequenced by immunoSEQ multiplex PCR, and TCRdb holds only the in-frame ones, with some missing. The table has about 40,000 clones, approximately 80% seen once. Material: peripheral blood, obtained 28 days after the second AZD1222 dose. The receptors derive from an adult who received the AZD1222 COVID-19 vaccine.

This clone is medium-sized by share. The CDR3: CASSLLASAHEQYF. For the CDR3, the DNA is TGTGCCAGCAGTTTATTAGCTAGCGCCCACGAGCAGTACTTC. The V gene is TRBV27, the J gene TRBJ2-7, with D tentatively TRBD2 (6 bases). V shed 1 base and J shed 5 bases, with 12 bases lying between them. Germline V CDR1 and CDR2: MNHEY, SMNVEV (reference sequence). This CDR3 contains 14 residues.

This chain uses TRBV6-5 with TRBJ1-1; D possibly corresponds to TRBD1 (6 bases). This CDR3 contains 13 residues. Trimming cost V 7 bases and J 4 bases, with 13 bases left between them. Germline V lookup: CDR1 MNHEY, CDR2 SVGAGI. The CDR3 protein is CASTLTGVTEAFF. The CDR3 nucleotides read TGTGCCAGCACCCTGACAGGAGTCACTGAAGCTTTCTTT.

The V gene is TRBV30, the J gene TRBJ1-2; D uncertain. This CDR3 contains 11 residues. Trimming pared 0 bases from V and 14 bases from J, leaving 13 bases between. Germline V gene data show CDR1 as GTSNPN and CDR2 as SVGIG (reference sequence). The CDR3 loop reads CAWSVLDSRTF. The CDR3 DNA follows: TGTGCCTGGAGTGTACTGGACTCTCGGACCTTC.

This chain connects TRBV15 to TRBJ2-2, with D possibly TRBD1 on 6 matching bases. Germline CDR1 and CDR2: LNHNV and YYDKDF (reference sequence). The CDR3 has 16 amino acids. Trimming took 3 bases from V and 4 from J, leaving 15 bases between them. The CDR3 spells CATSSQQGRGTGELFF. CDR3 sequence (DNA): TGTGCCACCAGCAGCCAACAGGGAAGGGGCACCGGGGAGCTGTTTTTT.

This clone was detected only a few times. The J gene is TRBJ2-7, the V gene TRBV13; TRBD1 might be the D (5 bases). The V gene's germline CDR1 is PRHDT and CDR2 FYEKMQ (reference sequence). This CDR3 contains 13 residues. Trimming removed 4 bases from V and 7 bases from J, with 14 bases in between. The CDR3 DNA reads as TGTGCCAGCAGCTGGGGTGGGGCCAGGGAGCAGTACTTC. Its protein is CASSWGGAREQYF.

The chain recombines TRBV5-1 with TRBJ1-3; D ambiguous. This CDR3 comprises 14 residues. Germline CDR1 and CDR2: SGHRS and YFSETQ. V was pared by 0 bases and J by 4 bases, with 8 bases between. The CDR3 DNA follows: TGCGCCAGCAGCTTGGCACTGGCGGGAAACACCATATATTTT. Residues: CASSLALAGNTIYF.

This clone has a handful of counts. V is TRBV6-4 and J is TRBJ2-6; no clear D gene. This CDR3 is 14 amino acids long. Germline V gene data show CDR1 as MRHNA and CDR2 as SNTAGT. V shed 5 bases and J shed 0 bases, with 5 bases lying between them. CDR3 coding DNA: TGTGCCAGCAGTTTGGGCTCTGGGGCCAACGTCCTGACTTTC. Residues: CASSLGSGANVLTF.

The chain recombines TRBV5-1 with TRBJ2-7; D is uncertain. CDR3 length: 14 amino acids. Trimming took 0 bases from V and 2 from J, leaving 9 bases between them. Germline V gene lookup returns CDR1 SGHRS and CDR2 YFSETQ. The CDR3 loop reads CASSLVGNTYEQYF. The CDR3 DNA reads TGCGCCAGCAGCTTGGTGGGCAACACCTACGAGCAGTACTTC.

This chain joins TRBV18 and TRBJ1-4; the D gene is possibly TRBD1 (6 bases). The V end lost 6 bases, the J end lost 3 bases, and 17 bases lay between the germline ends. CDR1 and CDR2 (germline): KGHSH, LQKENI. The CDR3 has 16 amino acids. CDR3 DNA: TGTGCCAGCTCCGGTGTAGGGCAGGGGCCTAATGAAAAACTGTTTTTT. Translated, it gives CASSGVGQGPNEKLFF.

This chain links TRBV19 with TRBJ2-7; 9 positions match TRBD1. Germline V gene data show CDR1 as LNHDA and CDR2 as SQIVND (reference sequence). Trimming cost V 1 base and J 2 bases; bases outside gene matches: 9. The length of the CDR3 is 17 residues. The CDR3 coding sequence is TGTGCCAGTAGTATAGTGGCCCTGACAGGGGGGGCCTACGAGCAGTACTTC. The encoded protein is CASSIVALTGGAYEQYF.

This clone was picked up a small number of times. V usage is TRBV7-2 and J usage is TRBJ2-1, with 10 positions matching TRBD2. V shed 3 bases, J shed 6 bases, and the junction held 14 bases outside the gene matches. This CDR3 has 18 amino acids. Germline assignment: CDR1 SGHTA and CDR2 FQGNSA. The CDR3 DNA reads TGTGCCAGCAGCTTGTCGGTAGCGGGGGGCACCCTAACCAATGAGCAGTTCTTC. Its protein product is CASSLSVAGGTLTNEQFF.

V usage is TRBV7-9 and J usage is TRBJ1-5; perhaps TRBD1 as D (6 bases). V dropped 5 bases and J dropped 11 bases, with 19 bases sitting between them. There are 14 residues in the CDR3. Germline V gives CDR1 SEHNR, CDR2 FQNEAQ (reference sequence). The CDR3 coding sequence is TGTGCCAGCAGCCCCCCCGGGGGGCTGGGGGCCCAGCATTTT. As protein: CASSPPGGLGAQHF.

This chain links TRBV6-7 with TRBJ1-1; TRBD1 matches 7 bases. TRBV6-7 is assigned to the ORF class and has an uncertain function. This CDR3 is 20 amino acids long. V dropped 0 bases and J dropped 2; count of bases not matched to a gene: 18. CDR3 residues: CASSYSRFNRGKKVNTEAFF. In DNA form, the CDR3 reads TGTGCCAGCAGTTACTCACGATTTAACAGGGGAAAGAAGGTTAACACTGAAGCTTTCTTT.

The V call is TRBV6-5, the J call TRBJ1-1, with unresolved D. The CDR3 has 16 residues. The V gene lost 2 bases and the J gene lost 0 bases, with 13 bases spanning the gap. Germline V gene lookup returns CDR1 MNHEY and CDR2 SVGAGI. CDR3 DNA sequence: TGTGCCAGCAGTTACGGTTCGGGGAGAATGAACACTGAAGCTTTCTTT. This sequence encodes CASSYGSGRMNTEAFF.

This clone has a single count. The chain has TRBV14 and TRBJ1-1; tentatively, D is TRBD1 (5 bases). The V end lost 6 bases, the J end lost 1 base, and 15 bases lay between the germline ends. CDR1 is SGHDN, CDR2 FVKESK, per germline. CDR3 length equals 15 residues. The chain's CDR3 is CASSPLKGPNTEAFF. CDR3 DNA sequence: TGTGCCAGCAGTCCCTTAAAGGGACCGAACACTGAAGCTTTCTTT.

This clone was seen a single time. The chain couples TRBV19 to TRBJ1-2, with D perhaps matching TRBD1 (6 bases). With 3 bases removed from V and 1 base from J, the gap between germline ends came to 9 bases. The CDR3 loop spans 14 amino acids. Germline CDR1 is LNHDA and CDR2 is SQIVND (reference sequence). The DNA of the CDR3 is TGTGCCAGTAGTATTACAGGGAATAACTATGGCTACACCTTC. This sequence encodes CASSITGNNYGYTF.

This chain joins TRBV19 and TRBJ1-4; unclear D gene. There are 12 residues in the CDR3. Germline CDR1 reads LNHDA; CDR2 reads SQIVND (reference sequence). Between the trimmed V and J ends, which lost 5 bases and 8 bases, there was a span of 9 bases. CDR3: CASSDIREKLFF. CDR3 nucleotide sequence: TGTGCCAGTAGTGATATAAGAGAAAAACTGTTTTTT.

As DNA, the CDR3 is TGTGCCAGCAGCTTAGCACCGAGCGTCTATGGCTACACCTTC. Translation gives CASSLAPSVYGYTF. The chain combines TRBV11-2 with TRBJ1-2; D is ambiguous. V lost 1 base and J lost 4, with 10 bases in between. Germline V gene sequence: CDR1 SGHAT, CDR2 FQNNGV. This CDR3 is built from 14 residues.